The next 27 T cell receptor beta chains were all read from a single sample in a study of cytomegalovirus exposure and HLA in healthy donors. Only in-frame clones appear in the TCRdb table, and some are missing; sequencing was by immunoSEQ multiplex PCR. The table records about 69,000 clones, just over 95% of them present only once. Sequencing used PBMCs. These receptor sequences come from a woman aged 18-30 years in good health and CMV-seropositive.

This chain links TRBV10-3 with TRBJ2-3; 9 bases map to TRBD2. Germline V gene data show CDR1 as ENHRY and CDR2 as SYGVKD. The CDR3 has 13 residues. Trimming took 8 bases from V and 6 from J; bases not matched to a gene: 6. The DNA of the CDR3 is TGTGCCATCGGGGCGGGAGGGGGCGATACGCAGTATTTT. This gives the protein CAIGAGGGDTQYF.

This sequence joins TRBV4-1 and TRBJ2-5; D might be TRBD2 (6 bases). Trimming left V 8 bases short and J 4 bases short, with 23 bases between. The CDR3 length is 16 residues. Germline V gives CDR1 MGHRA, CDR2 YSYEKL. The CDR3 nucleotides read TGCGCCAGCGAGCCAGGCACGGGAGTGCAGCGAGAGACCCAGTACTTC. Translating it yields CASEPGTGVQRETQYF.

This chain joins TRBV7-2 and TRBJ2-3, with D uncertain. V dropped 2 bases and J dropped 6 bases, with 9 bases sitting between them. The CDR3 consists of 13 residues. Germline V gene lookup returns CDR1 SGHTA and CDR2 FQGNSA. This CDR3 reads CASSLSARDTQYF. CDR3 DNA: TGTGCCAGCAGCTTATCGGCTAGGGATACGCAGTATTTT.

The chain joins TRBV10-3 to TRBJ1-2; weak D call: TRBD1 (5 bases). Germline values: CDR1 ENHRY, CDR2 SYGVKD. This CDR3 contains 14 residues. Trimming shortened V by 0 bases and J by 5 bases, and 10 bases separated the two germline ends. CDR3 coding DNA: TGTGCCATCAGTGAGTCCCAGGGCATTTATGGCTACACCTTC. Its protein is CAISESQGIYGYTF.

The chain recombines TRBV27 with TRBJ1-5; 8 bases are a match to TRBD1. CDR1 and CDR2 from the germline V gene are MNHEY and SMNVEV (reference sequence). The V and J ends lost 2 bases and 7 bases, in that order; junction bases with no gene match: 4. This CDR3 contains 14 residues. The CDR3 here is CASSLRQGRQPQHF. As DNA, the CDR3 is TGTGCCAGCAGTTTACGACAGGGGAGGCAGCCCCAGCATTTT.

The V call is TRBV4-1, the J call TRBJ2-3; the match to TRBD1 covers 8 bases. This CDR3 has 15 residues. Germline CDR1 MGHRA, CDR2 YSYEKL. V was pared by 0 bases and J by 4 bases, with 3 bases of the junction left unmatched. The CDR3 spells CASSQEGQGPDTQYF. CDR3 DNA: TGCGCCAGCAGCCAAGAAGGACAGGGCCCAGATACGCAGTATTTT.

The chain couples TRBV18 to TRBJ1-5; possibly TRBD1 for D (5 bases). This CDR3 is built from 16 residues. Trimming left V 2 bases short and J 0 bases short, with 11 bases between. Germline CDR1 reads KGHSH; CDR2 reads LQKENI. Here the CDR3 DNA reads TGTGCCAGCTCACCATCACAGGAAGATAGCAATCAGCCCCAGCATTTT. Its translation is CASSPSQEDSNQPQHF. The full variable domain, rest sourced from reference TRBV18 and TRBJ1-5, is NAGVMQNPRHLVRRRGQEARLRCSPMKGHSHVYWYRQLPEEGLKFMVYLQKENIIDESGMPKERFSAEFPKEGPSILRIQQVVRGDSAAYFCASSPSQEDSNQPQHFGDGTRLSIL.

As DNA, the CDR3 is TGTGCCAGCAGAATAGAAGGGAGGGCAGATACGCAGTATTTT. Amino acid sequence: CASRIEGRADTQYF. The chain recombines TRBV28 with TRBJ2-3; TRBD2 aligns across 7 bases. Trimming removed 6 bases from V and 4 bases from J; junction bases left unmatched: 7. Germline loops: CDR1 MDHEN, CDR2 SYDVKM. The length of the CDR3 is 14 residues.

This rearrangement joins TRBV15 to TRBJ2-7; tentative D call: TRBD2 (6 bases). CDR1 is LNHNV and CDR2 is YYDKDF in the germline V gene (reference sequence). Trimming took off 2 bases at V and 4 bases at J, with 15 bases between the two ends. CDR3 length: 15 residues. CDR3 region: CATSRREQGSYEQYF. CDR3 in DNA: TGTGCCACCAGCAGACGGGAGCAGGGATCTTACGAGCAGTACTTC.

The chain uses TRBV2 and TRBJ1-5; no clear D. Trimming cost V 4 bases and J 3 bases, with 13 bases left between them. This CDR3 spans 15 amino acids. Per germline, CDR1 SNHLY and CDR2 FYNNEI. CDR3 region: CASSVGSDNNQPQHF. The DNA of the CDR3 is TGTGCCAGCAGTGTGGGTAGCGATAACAATCAGCCCCAGCATTTT.

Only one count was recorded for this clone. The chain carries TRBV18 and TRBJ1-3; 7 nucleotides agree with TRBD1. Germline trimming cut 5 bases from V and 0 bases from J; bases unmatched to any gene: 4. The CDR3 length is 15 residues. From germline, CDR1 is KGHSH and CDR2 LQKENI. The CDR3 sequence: CASSMGQISGNTIYF. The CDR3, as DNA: TGTGCCAGCTCAATGGGACAGATCTCTGGAAACACCATATATTTT.

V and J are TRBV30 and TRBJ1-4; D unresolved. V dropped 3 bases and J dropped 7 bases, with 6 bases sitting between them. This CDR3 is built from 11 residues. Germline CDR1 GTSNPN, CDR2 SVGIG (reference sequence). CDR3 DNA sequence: TGTGCCTGGAGCCCGGGTGAAAAACTGTTTTTT. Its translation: CAWSPGEKLFF.

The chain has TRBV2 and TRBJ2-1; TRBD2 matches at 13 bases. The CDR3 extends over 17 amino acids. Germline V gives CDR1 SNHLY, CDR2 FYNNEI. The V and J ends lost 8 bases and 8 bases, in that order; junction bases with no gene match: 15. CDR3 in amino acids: CASGPGTSGTYTDEQFF. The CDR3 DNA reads TGTGCCAGCGGCCCCGGGACTAGCGGGACTTATACCGATGAGCAGTTCTTC.

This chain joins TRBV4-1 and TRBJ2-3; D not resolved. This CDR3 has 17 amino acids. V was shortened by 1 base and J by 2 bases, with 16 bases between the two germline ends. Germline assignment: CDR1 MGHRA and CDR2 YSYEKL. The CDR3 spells CASSQVVSAKPTDTQYF. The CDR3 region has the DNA TGCGCCAGCAGCCAAGTGGTGTCCGCGAAACCCACAGATACGCAGTATTTT.

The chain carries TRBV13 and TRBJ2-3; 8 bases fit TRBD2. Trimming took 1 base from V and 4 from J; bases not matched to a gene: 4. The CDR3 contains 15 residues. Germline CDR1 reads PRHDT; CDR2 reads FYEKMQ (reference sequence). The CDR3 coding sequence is TGTGCCAGCAGCTTAGAGCGGGAGAACGCAGATACGCAGTATTTT. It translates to CASSLERENADTQYF.

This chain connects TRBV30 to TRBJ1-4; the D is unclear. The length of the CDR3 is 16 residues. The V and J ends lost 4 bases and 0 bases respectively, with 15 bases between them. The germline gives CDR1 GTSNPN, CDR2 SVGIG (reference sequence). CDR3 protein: CAWKYRTVATNEKLFF. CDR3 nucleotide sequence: TGTGCCTGGAAGTATCGCACTGTTGCAACTAATGAAAAACTGTTTTTT.

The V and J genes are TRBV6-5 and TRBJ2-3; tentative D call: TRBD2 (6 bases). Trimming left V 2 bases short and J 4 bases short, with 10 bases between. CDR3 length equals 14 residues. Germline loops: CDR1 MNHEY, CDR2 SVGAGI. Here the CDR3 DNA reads TGTGCCAGCAGTTACCATTCGGGGGCAGATACGCAGTATTTT. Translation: CASSYHSGADTQYF.

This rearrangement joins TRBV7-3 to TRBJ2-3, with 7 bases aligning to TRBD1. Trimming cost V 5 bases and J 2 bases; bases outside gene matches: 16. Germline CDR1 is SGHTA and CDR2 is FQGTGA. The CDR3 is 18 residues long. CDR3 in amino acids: CASSAGFVGGAYTDTQYF. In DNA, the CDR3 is TGTGCCAGCAGCGCAGGCTTCGTAGGGGGCGCATACACAGATACGCAGTATTTT.

The CDR3 DNA reads TGCGCCAGCGGACGGGACTCCCTGGTCTACGAGCAGTACTTC. This translates into CASGRDSLVYEQYF. The genes are TRBV5-1 and TRBJ2-7, with D perhaps TRBD2 (6 bases). V was pared by 7 bases and J by 3 bases, with 17 bases between. Germline CDR1 reads SGHRS; CDR2 reads YFSETQ. The CDR3 is 14 amino acids.

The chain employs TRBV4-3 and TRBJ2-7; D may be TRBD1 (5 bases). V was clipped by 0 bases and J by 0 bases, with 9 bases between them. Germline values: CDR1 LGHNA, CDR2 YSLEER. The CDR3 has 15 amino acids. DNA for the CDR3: TGCGCCAGCAGCCAAGAGCAGGGCCACTCCTACGAGCAGTACTTC. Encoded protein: CASSQEQGHSYEQYF.

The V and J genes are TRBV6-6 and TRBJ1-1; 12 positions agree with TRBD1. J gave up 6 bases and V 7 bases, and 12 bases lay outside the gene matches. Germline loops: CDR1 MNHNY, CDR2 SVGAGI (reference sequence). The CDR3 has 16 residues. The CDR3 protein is CASNSGTGGGSAEAFF. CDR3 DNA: TGTGCCAGCAATTCCGGGACAGGGGGCGGTAGCGCTGAAGCTTTCTTT.

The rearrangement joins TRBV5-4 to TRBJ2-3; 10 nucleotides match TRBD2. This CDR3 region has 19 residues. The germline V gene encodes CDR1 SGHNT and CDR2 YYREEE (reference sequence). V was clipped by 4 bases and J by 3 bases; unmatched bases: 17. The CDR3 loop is CASSPGASGSTDGTDTQYF. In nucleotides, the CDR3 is TGTGCCAGCAGCCCTGGGGCTAGCGGGAGTACGGACGGAACAGATACGCAGTATTTT.

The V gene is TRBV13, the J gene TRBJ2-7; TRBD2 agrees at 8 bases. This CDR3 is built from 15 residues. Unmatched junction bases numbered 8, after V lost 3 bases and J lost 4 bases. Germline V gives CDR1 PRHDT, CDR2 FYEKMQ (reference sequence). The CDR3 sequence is CASSLSGSIIYEQYF. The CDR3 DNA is TGTGCCAGCAGCTTGAGCGGGAGCATTATTTACGAGCAGTACTTC.

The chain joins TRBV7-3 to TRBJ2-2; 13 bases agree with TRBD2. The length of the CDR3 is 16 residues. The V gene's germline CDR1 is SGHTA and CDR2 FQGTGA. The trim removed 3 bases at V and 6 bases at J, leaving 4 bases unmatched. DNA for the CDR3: TGTGCCAGCAGCTTCGGACTAGCGGGAGATGCCGGGGAGCTGTTTTTT. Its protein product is CASSFGLAGDAGELFF. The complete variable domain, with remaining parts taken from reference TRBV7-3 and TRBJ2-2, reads GAGVSQTPSNKVTEKGKYVELRCDPISGHTALYWYRQSLGQGPEFLIYFQGTGAADDSGLPNDRFFAVRPEGSVSTLKIQRTERGDSAVYLCASSFGLAGDAGELFFGEGSRLTVL.

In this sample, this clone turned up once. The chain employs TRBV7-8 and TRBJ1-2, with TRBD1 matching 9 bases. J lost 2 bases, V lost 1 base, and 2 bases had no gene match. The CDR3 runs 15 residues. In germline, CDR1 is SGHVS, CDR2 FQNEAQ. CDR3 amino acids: CASSLGGTGNYGYTF. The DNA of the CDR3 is TGTGCCAGCAGCTTAGGAGGGACAGGGAACTATGGCTACACCTTC.

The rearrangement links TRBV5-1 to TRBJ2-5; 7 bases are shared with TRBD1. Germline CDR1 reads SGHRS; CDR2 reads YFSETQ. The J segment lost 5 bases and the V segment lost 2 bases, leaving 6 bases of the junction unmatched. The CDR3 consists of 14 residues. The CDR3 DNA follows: TGCGCCAGCAGCTTTACGGGACAGTCGGAGACCCAGTACTTC. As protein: CASSFTGQSETQYF. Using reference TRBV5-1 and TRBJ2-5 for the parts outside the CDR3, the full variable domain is KAGVTQTPRYLIKTRGQQVTLSCSPISGHRSVSWYQQTPGQGLQFLFEYFSETQRNKGNFPGRFSGRQFSNSRSEMNVSTLELGDSALYLCASSFTGQSETQYFGPGTRLLVL.

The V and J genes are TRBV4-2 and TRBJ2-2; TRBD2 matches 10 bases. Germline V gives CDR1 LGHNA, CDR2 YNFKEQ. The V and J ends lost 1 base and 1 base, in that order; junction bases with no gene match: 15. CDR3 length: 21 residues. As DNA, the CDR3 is TGTGCCAGCAGCCAAGTGGTTAGGGCTAGCGGGAGAGCACTGAACACCGGGGAGCTGTTTTTT. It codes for CASSQVVRASGRALNTGELFF.